This T cell receptor (beta chain) was found in a study of beta chain features in type 1 diabetes. Study conclusions and caveats: The similarity of naive, central memory and Treg TCRB repertoires appeared greater among patients than among healthy donors.

From germline, CDR1 is MGHDK and CDR2 SYGVNS. The CDR3 spans 15 residues. Sequenced material consisted of expressed TCRB transcripts (all of the isolated RNA was reverse transcribed). Repertoires were generated with immunoSEQ multiplex PCR, while TCRdb's copy carries only in-frame clones and drops some. The data hold tens of thousands of clones, with around 60% observed a single time. About this clone: The antigen is not known.

Input material: Tregs from blood. This chain joins TRBV25-1 and TRBJ2-5; 13 bases are shared with TRBD2. The tail of the sequence fits TRBJ2-7 better, so the J call may be wrong. The sequence was collected from a woman between 25 and 40 years old in good health. The CDR3 DNA is TGTGCCAGCAGTGAAACTAGCGGGAGGGCACGCGAGCAGTACTTC. Translation gives CASSETSGRAREQYF.